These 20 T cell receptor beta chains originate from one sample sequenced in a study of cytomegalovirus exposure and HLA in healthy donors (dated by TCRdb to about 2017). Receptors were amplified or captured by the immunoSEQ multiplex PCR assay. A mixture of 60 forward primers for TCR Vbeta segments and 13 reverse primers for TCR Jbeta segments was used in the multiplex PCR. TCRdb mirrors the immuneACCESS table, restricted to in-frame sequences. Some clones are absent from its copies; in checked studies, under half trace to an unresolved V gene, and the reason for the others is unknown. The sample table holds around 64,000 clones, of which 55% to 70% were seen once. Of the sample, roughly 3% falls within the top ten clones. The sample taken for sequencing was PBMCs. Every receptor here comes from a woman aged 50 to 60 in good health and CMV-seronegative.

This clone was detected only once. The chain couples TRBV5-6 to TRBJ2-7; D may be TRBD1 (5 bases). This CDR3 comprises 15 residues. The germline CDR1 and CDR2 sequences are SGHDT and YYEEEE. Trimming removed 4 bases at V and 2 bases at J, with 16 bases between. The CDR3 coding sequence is TGTGCCAGCAGCCTAGGTCAGGGTCTCCCCTACGAGCAGTACTTC. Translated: CASSLGQGLPYEQYF.

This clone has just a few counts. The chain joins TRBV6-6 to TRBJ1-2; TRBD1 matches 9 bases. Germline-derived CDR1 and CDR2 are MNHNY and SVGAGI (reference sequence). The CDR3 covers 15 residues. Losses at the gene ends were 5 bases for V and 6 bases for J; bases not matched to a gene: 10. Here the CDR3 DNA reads TGTGCCAGCAGTGCTACCGGGACAGGGTTCGATGGCTACACCTTC. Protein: CASSATGTGFDGYTF.

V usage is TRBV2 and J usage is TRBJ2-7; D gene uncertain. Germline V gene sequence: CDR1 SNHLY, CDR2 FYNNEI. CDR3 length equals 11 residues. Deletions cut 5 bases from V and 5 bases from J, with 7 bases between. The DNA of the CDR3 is TGTGCCAGCAGTCCCTTCCACGAGCAGTACTTC. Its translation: CASSPFHEQYF.

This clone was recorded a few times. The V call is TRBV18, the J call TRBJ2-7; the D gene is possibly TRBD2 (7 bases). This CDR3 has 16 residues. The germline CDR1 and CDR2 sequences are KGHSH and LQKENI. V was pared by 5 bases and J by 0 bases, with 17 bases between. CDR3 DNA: TGTGCCAGCTCATCAACAGGGAGGGGCCTCTCCTACGAGCAGTACTTC. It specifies CASSSTGRGLSYEQYF. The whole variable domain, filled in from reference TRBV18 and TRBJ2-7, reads NAGVMQNPRHLVRRRGQEARLRCSPMKGHSHVYWYRQLPEEGLKFMVYLQKENIIDESGMPKERFSAEFPKEGPSILRIQQVVRGDSAAYFCASSSTGRGLSYEQYFGPGTRLTVT.

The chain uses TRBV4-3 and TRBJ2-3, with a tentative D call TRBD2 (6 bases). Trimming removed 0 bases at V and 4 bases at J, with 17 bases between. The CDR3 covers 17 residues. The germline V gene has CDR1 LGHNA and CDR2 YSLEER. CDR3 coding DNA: TGCGCCAGCAGCCAAGATGGAGGGCTTTTCGTGTCAGATACGCAGTATTTT. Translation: CASSQDGGLFVSDTQYF.

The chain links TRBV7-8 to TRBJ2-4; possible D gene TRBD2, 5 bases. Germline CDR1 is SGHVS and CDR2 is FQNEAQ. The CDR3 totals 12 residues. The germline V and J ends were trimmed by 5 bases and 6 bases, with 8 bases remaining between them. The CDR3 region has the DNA TGTGCCAGCAGCCTGGACTTAAACATTCAGTACTTC. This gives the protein CASSLDLNIQYF.

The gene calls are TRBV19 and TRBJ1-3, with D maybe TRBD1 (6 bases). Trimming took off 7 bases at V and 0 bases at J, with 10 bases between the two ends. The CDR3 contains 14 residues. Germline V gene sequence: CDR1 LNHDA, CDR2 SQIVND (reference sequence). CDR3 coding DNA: TGTGCCAGTACAACAGGGTCCTCTGGAAACACCATATATTTT. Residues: CASTTGSSGNTIYF. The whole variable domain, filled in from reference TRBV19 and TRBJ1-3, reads DGGITQSPKYLFRKEGQNVTLSCEQNLNHDAMYWYRQDPGQGLRLIYYSQIVNDFQKGDIAEGYSVSREKKESFPLTVTSAQKNPTAFYLCASTTGSSGNTIYFGEGSWLTVV.

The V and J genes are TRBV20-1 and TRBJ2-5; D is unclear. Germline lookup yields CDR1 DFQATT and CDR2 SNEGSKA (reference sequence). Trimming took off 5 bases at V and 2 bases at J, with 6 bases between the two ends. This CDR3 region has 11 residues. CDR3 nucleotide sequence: TGCAGTGCTCTGTATCAAGAGACCCAGTACTTC. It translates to CSALYQETQYF.

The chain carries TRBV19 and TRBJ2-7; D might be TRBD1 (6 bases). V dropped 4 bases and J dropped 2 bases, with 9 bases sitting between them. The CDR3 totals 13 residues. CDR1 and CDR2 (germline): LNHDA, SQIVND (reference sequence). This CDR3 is CASSNRDTYEQYF. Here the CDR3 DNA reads TGTGCCAGTAGTAACCGGGACACCTACGAGCAGTACTTC. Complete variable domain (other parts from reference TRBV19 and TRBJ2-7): DGGITQSPKYLFRKEGQNVTLSCEQNLNHDAMYWYRQDPGQGLRLIYYSQIVNDFQKGDIAEGYSVSREKKESFPLTVTSAQKNPTAFYLCASSNRDTYEQYFGPGTRLTVT.

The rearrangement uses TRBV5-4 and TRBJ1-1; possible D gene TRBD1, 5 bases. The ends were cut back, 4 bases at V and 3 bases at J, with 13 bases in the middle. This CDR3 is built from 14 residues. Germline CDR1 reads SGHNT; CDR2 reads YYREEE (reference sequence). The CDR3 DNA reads TGTGCCAGCAGCCGGGGGGGGTTCGACACTGAAGCTTTCTTT. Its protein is CASSRGGFDTEAFF. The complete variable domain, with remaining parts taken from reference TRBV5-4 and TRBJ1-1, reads ETGVTQSPTHLIKTRGQQVTLRCSSQSGHNTVSWYQQALGQGPQFIFQYYREEENGRGNFPPRFSGLQFPNYSSELNVNALELDDSALYLCASSRGGFDTEAFFGQGTRLTVV.

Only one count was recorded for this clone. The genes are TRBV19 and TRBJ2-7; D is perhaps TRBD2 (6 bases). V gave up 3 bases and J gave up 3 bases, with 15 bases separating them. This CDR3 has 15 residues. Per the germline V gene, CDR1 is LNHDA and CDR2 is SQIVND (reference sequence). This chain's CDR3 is CASSISGDSFYEQYF. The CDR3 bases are TGTGCCAGTAGTATCTCCGGGGACTCCTTCTACGAGCAGTACTTC.

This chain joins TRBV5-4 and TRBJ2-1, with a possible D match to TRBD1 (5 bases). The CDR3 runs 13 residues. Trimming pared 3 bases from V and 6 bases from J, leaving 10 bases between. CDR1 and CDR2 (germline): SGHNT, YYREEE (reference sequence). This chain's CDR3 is CASSWERGNEQFF. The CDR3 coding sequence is TGTGCCAGCAGCTGGGAAAGGGGCAATGAGCAGTTCTTC.

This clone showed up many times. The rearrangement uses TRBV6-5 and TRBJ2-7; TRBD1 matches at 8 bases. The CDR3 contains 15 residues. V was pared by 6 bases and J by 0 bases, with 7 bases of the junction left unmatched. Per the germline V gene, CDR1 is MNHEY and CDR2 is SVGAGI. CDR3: CASRLTGVSSYEQYF. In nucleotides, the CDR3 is TGTGCCAGCAGGCTGACAGGGGTAAGCTCCTACGAGCAGTACTTC.

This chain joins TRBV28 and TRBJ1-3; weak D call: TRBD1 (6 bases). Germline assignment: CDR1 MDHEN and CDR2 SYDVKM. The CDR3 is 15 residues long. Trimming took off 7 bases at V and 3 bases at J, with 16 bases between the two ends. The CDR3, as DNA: TGTGCCAGCAAGGTGGGGGCGGCAGGTGGAAACACCATATATTTT. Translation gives CASKVGAAGGNTIYF.

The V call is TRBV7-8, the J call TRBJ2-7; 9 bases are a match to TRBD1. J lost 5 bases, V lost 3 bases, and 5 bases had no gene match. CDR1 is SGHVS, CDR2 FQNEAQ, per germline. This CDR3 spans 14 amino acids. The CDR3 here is CASSLGQGWNEQYF. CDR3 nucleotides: TGTGCCAGCAGCTTGGGACAGGGTTGGAACGAGCAGTACTTC.

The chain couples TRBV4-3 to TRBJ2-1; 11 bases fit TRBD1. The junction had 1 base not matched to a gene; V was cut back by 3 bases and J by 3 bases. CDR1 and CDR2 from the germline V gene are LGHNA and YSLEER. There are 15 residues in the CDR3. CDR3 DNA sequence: TGCGCCAGCAGCCACGGGACAGGGGGCTACAATGAGCAGTTCTTC. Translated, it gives CASSHGTGGYNEQFF.

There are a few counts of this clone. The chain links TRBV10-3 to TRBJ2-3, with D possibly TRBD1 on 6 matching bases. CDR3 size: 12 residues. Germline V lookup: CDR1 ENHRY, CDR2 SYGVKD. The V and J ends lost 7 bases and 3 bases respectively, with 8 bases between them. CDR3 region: CAITGETDTQYF. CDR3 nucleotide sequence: TGTGCCATCACAGGGGAGACAGATACGCAGTATTTT.

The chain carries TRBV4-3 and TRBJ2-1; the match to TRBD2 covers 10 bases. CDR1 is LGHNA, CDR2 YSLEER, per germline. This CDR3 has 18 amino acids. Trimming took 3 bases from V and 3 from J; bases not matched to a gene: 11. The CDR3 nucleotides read TGCGCCAGCAGCCAGGCCTTCGGACTAGCGGTAGACTACAATGAGCAGTTCTTC. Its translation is CASSQAFGLAVDYNEQFF.

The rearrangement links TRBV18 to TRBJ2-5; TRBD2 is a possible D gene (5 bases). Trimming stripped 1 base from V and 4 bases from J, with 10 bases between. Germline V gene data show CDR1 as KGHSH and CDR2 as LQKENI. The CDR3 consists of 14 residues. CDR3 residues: CASSPRAGPETQYF. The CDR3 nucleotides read TGTGCCAGCTCACCACGGGCGGGCCCAGAGACCCAGTACTTC.

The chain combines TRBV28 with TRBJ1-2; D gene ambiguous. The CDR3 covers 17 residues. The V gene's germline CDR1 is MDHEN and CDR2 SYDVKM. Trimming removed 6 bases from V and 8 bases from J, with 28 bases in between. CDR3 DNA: TGTGCCAGCAGCCTCAGTTTCATTCAGGCTAGCGATTGGGGCTACACCTTC. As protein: CASSLSFIQASDWGYTF.